This T cell receptor beta chain appears in the sequencing data of a study of shared clonotypes between healthy human individuals. Overall study results and limits: Naive CD4 clonotypes overlapped across a handful of donors at about 5%.

V trimming: 8 bases; J trimming: 4 bases; junction bases outside the gene matches: 11. Germline values: CDR1 LNHDA, CDR2 SQIVND (reference sequence). The CDR3 consists of 15 residues. Only in-frame clones appear in the TCRdb table, and some are missing; sequencing was by immunoSEQ multiplex PCR. The table records about 770,000 clones, just under 75% of them present only once. This clone occurred a few times. Its antigen is not known. Sequencing input: memory CD4+ T cells sorted from blood. The sample's subset: CD45RA-negative fraction. The sequence came from a woman in her twenties or thirties in good health. The rearrangement links TRBV19 to TRBJ2-1; 7 nucleotides match TRBD2. CDR3 protein: CASAQEGGGYNEQFF. The CDR3 DNA reads TGTGCCAGTGCGCAAGAGGGCGGGGGATACAATGAGCAGTTCTTC.